This entry lists 27 T cell receptor beta chains sequenced from one sample in a study of response to subunit inactivated influenza vaccine. TCRdb re-analysed the RT-PCR reads in MiXCR, keeping a single row per CDR3 protein. The table has about 500,000 distinct CDR3 sequences, 10% to 15% seen once. The material was PBMCs from blood, obtained 35 to 45 days after vaccination. All receptors come from a man aged 45-60 years who received an inactivated influenza vaccine.

In this sample, this clonotype turned up a few times. CDR3 sequence: CASSAQRDQPQHF. The CDR3 DNA reads as TGTGCCAGCAGCGCACAGCGAGATCAGCCCCAGCATTTT. The chain employs TRBV7-2 and TRBJ1-5; D ambiguous. From germline, CDR1 is SGHTA and CDR2 FQGNSA. The ends were cut back, 5 bases at V and 5 bases at J, with 10 bases in the middle. The CDR3 length is 13 residues.

This clonotype was seen a handful of times. This rearrangement joins TRBV19 to TRBJ2-3; the match to TRBD2 covers 7 bases. The CDR3 is made up of 15 amino acids. Germline assignment: CDR1 LNHDA and CDR2 SQIVND (reference sequence). V shed 3 bases and J 0 bases; nucleotides not matched to a gene: 3. CDR3 in DNA: TGTGCCAGTAGTATGGGAGGGTTGAGCACAGATACGCAGTATTTT. This sequence encodes CASSMGGLSTDTQYF.

This clonotype was seen at least ten times. The chain is built from TRBV24-1 and TRBJ2-3; the D is unclear. V lost 4 bases to trimming and J lost 1 base, with 5 bases between them. In germline, CDR1 is KGHDR, CDR2 SFDVKD. This CDR3 has 13 amino acids. The CDR3 sequence is CATSDTGTDTQYF. The CDR3 nucleotides are TGTGCCACCAGTGACACAGGCACAGATACGCAGTATTTT.

In its sample, this clonotype was seen a few times. CDR3: CSASPTRTSGGGFF. For the CDR3, the DNA is TGCAGTGCTAGCCCCACCCGGACTAGCGGGGGTGGATTCTTC. The chain couples TRBV20-1 to TRBJ2-1; 13 nucleotides line up with TRBD2. The V gene end was trimmed by 3 bases and the J gene end by 16 bases; junction bases not matched to a gene: 12. Germline V gene sequence: CDR1 DFQATT, CDR2 SNEGSKA (reference sequence). The CDR3 is 14 amino acids.

V is TRBV14 and J is TRBJ2-1, with D perhaps being TRBD1 or TRBD2 (6 bases each). This CDR3 has 16 residues. From germline, CDR1 is SGHDN and CDR2 FVKESK. V was shortened by 4 bases and J by 4 bases, with 17 bases between the two germline ends. The CDR3 nucleotides are TGTGCCAGCAGCCCGACGGGGGCACCTACTTACAATGAGCAGTTCTTC. Encoded protein: CASSPTGAPTYNEQFF.

The sample holds a few counts of this clonotype. J is TRBJ1-1 and V is TRBV11-1; D call uncertain. Germline CDR1 and CDR2: SGHAT and FQDESV (reference sequence). CDR3 length equals 15 residues. The germline V and J ends were trimmed by 5 bases and 0 bases, with 13 bases remaining between them. The DNA of the CDR3 is TGTGCCAGCAGCCAAGGAGGGTCCTTGAACACTGAAGCTTTCTTT. Its protein product is CASSQGGSLNTEAFF.

A note on this clonotype: Its ends do not fully match the called genes, so a read error is possible. The J gene is TRBJ2-7, the V gene TRBV4-3, with 7 bases identical to TRBD2. Germline V CDR1 and CDR2: LGHNA, YSLEER. CDR3 length equals 16 residues. Here the CDR3 reads CASSQDEASGSYEQNF. The CDR3 DNA follows: TGCGCCAGCAGCCAAGATGAGGCTAGCGGATCCTATGAGCAGAACTTC.

This chain links TRBV5-1 with TRBJ2-3; TRBD1 matches 7 bases. CDR3 length: 15 residues. Germline CDR1 reads SGHRS; CDR2 reads YFSETQ. The V and J ends lost 4 bases and 2 bases, in that order; junction bases with no gene match: 7. For the CDR3, the DNA is TGCGCCAGCAGCGCCAGGGGACAGACCACAGATACGCAGTATTTT. As protein: CASSARGQTTDTQYF.

In its sample, this clonotype was seen a few times. The chain employs TRBV29-1 and TRBJ2-1, with D maybe TRBD2 (6 bases). Between the trimmed V and J ends, which lost 7 bases and 3 bases, there was a span of 13 bases. CDR1 is SQVTM and CDR2 is ANQGSEA in the germline V gene. The CDR3 contains 13 residues. The DNA of the CDR3 is TGCAGCGGGGGGGACTCATTCTACAATGAGCAGTTCTTC. Translated: CSGGDSFYNEQFF.

This clonotype appeared a few times. The chain employs TRBV12-3 or TRBV12-4 and TRBJ2-2; 11 bases line up with TRBD2. V trimming: 8 bases; J trimming: 0 bases; junction bases outside the gene matches: 8. The length of the CDR3 is 17 residues. The CDR3, as DNA: TGTGCCAGCCACCTCGGGACTAGCGGTTCGAACACCGGGGAGCTGTTTTTT. This translates into CASHLGTSGSNTGELFF.

This clonotype has more than one count but fewer than ten. The rearrangement links TRBV7-9 to TRBJ2-6; D gene uncertain. The CDR3 consists of 16 residues. Trimming cost V 1 base and J 2 bases, with 9 bases left between them. Germline V gene data show CDR1 as SEHNR and CDR2 as FQNEAQ (reference sequence). CDR3 in amino acids: CASSLGSRTGANVLTF. In DNA, the CDR3 is TGTGCCAGCAGCTTAGGGTCCAGGACTGGGGCCAACGTCCTGACTTTC.

The rearrangement uses TRBV7-9 and TRBJ2-1; TRBD2 is a possible D gene (6 bases). The CDR3 is made up of 13 amino acids. Per germline, CDR1 SEHNR and CDR2 FQNEAQ (reference sequence). V lost 4 bases and J lost 6, with 10 bases in between. CDR3 sequence reads: CASSWDSLNEQFF. CDR3 DNA: TGTGCCAGCAGCTGGGACTCCCTCAATGAGCAGTTCTTC.

This clonotype showed up just a few times. The rearrangement joins TRBV6-2 or TRBV6-3 to TRBJ2-5; D could derive from TRBD1 or TRBD2 (6 bases each). The V end lost 5 bases, the J end lost 5 bases, and 15 bases lay between the germline ends. CDR3 length: 14 amino acids. The germline gives CDR1 MNHEY, CDR2 SVGEGT. CDR3 protein: CASSLRGARETQYF. Here the CDR3 DNA reads TGTGCCAGCAGTCTTAGGGGGGCTCGGGAGACCCAGTACTTC.

This clonotype was counted ten times or more. The chain joins TRBV20-1 to TRBJ2-7; D remains ambiguous. The CDR3 is made up of 14 amino acids. The germline V gene encodes CDR1 DFQATT and CDR2 SNEGSKA (reference sequence). With 5 bases removed from V and 6 bases from J, the gap between germline ends came to 20 bases. CDR3 DNA sequence: TGCAGTGCTCCACGGTCACAGTCTTTATCCGAGCAGTACTTC. Its translation: CSAPRSQSLSEQYF.

The J gene is TRBJ1-1, the V gene TRBV20-1; the D gene is possibly TRBD1 (5 bases). Trimming took 5 bases from V and 0 from J, leaving 10 bases between them. The CDR3 covers 13 residues. Germline CDR1 DFQATT, CDR2 SNEGSKA (reference sequence). The CDR3 sequence is CSAPGTVNTEAFF. The CDR3 DNA is TGCAGTGCTCCCGGGACGGTGAACACTGAAGCTTTCTTT.

This clonotype was recorded a few times. The V and J genes are TRBV11-2 and TRBJ2-1; D gene uncertain. Germline-derived CDR1 and CDR2 are SGHAT and FQNNGV. This CDR3 contains 12 residues. V dropped 4 bases and J dropped 7 bases, with 8 bases sitting between them. CDR3 residues: CASSYTVNEQFF. The CDR3 nucleotides are TGTGCCAGCAGCTATACAGTTAATGAGCAGTTCTTC.

This clonotype was seen a handful of times. The rearrangement links TRBV7-9 to TRBJ1-6; possible D gene TRBD1, 5 bases. CDR1 SEHNR and CDR2 FQNEAQ come from the germline V gene (reference sequence). The CDR3 runs 13 residues. Deletions cut 6 bases from V and 9 bases from J, with 12 bases between. The CDR3 coding sequence is TGTGCCAGCAGAGGGGATCTGGGTTCACCCCTCCACTTT. Translation: CASRGDLGSPLHF.

The chain combines TRBV12-3 or TRBV12-4 with TRBJ1-2; 12 nucleotides match TRBD1. The CDR3 consists of 14 residues. J was trimmed by 3 bases and V by 6 bases; bases with no gene match: 2. The CDR3 reads CASSGTGGYYGYTF. CDR3 nucleotides: TGTGCCAGCAGCGGGACAGGGGGCTACTATGGCTACACCTTC.

The chain joins TRBV11-1 to TRBJ2-2; 10 positions match TRBD1. The germline V gene encodes CDR1 SGHAT and CDR2 FQDESV (reference sequence). The CDR3 sequence is 18 residues long. V lost 5 bases and J lost 4; bases outside the gene matches: 13. This CDR3 reads CASSARGQGLDFTGELFF. The CDR3 DNA reads as TGTGCCAGCAGCGCCCGGGGACAGGGGTTGGACTTCACCGGGGAGCTGTTTTTT.

This clonotype was seen more than once but under ten times. This chain connects TRBV12-3 or TRBV12-4 to TRBJ2-7; TRBD1 agrees at 7 bases. V lost 7 bases to trimming and J lost 4 bases; unmatched junction nucleotides: 10. This CDR3 spans 14 amino acids. CDR3 coding DNA: TGTGCCAGCACCCCAGACAGGGTTCCTTACGAGCAGTACTTC. Its translation is CASTPDRVPYEQYF.

The chain recombines TRBV30 with TRBJ2-5; D call uncertain. This CDR3 has 13 residues. Germline V gene lookup returns CDR1 GTSNPN and CDR2 SVGIG (reference sequence). With 0 bases removed from V and 4 bases from J, the gap between germline ends came to 9 bases. CDR3 sequence (DNA): TGTGCCTGGAGTGTAGGGATTACAGAGACCCAGTACTTC. Residues: CAWSVGITETQYF. Looking up the rest from reference TRBV30 and TRBJ2-5 gives the full variable domain: SQTIHQWPATLVQPVGSPLSLECTVEGTSNPNLYWYRQAAGRGLQLLFYSVGIGQISSEVPQNLSASRPQDRQFILSSKKLLLSDSGFYLCAWSVGITETQYFGPGTRLLVL.

DNA for the CDR3: TGTGCCAGCAGCCCCCCGGGAGGGAGAGGAGAGACCCAGTACTTC. This codes for CASSPPGGRGETQYF. This chain joins TRBV5-6 and TRBJ2-5; 8 bases are a match to TRBD2. This CDR3 contains 15 residues. Germline-derived CDR1 and CDR2 are SGHDT and YYEEEE. V shed 4 bases, J shed 4 bases, and the junction held 9 bases outside the gene matches.

This clonotype was detected many times. The J gene is TRBJ2-3, the V gene TRBV5-1, with D possibly matching TRBD2 (6 bases). The CDR3 is 16 residues long. Germline V gene data show CDR1 as SGHRS and CDR2 as YFSETQ. Trimming stripped 2 bases from V and 6 bases from J, with 19 bases between. CDR3 in DNA: TGCGCCAGCAGCTTTAGTCATCGCGGGATAGGGGATACGCAGTATTTT. Residues: CASSFSHRGIGDTQYF.

This clonotype was recorded at least ten times. This sequence joins TRBV20-1 and TRBJ1-1, with a tentative D call TRBD1 (5 bases). V was clipped by 5 bases and J by 4 bases, with 14 bases between them. Germline CDR1 reads DFQATT; CDR2 reads SNEGSKA (reference sequence). The CDR3 length is 13 residues. Here the CDR3 reads CSARYFGGTEAFF. CDR3 DNA sequence: TGCAGTGCTCGGTATTTTGGGGGCACTGAAGCTTTCTTT.

This clonotype turned up a few times. V is TRBV12-3 or TRBV12-4 and J is TRBJ2-1; D gene uncertain. The germline V and J ends were trimmed by 4 bases and 5 bases, with 12 bases remaining between them. The CDR3 loop spans 14 amino acids. As DNA, the CDR3 is TGTGCCAGCAGTTCTTGGGCAGGTCACAATGAGCAGTTCTTC. As protein: CASSSWAGHNEQFF.

The V and J genes are TRBV10-3 and TRBJ1-2; D unclear. The germline V and J ends were trimmed by 11 bases and 8 bases, with 21 bases remaining between them. The CDR3 spans 13 residues. Germline loops: CDR1 ENHRY, CDR2 SYGVKD. In nucleotides, the CDR3 is TGTGCCGCATCTCGGACCGGGGATCGGGGCTACACCTTC. This encodes CAASRTGDRGYTF.

Many counts were recorded for this clonotype. J is TRBJ2-2 and V is TRBV20-1; D not certain. Between the trimmed V and J ends, which lost 3 bases and 6 bases, there was a span of 8 bases. Per germline, CDR1 DFQATT and CDR2 SNEGSKA (reference sequence). The CDR3 loop spans 12 amino acids. The CDR3 DNA follows: TGCAGTGCTAGTTTCGGGTCCGGGGAGCTGTTTTTT. As protein: CSASFGSGELFF.